This entry is about one TCR beta chain. Its specificity is unknown. Within the sample, other DNA sequences also encode this same CDR3. The sample is drawn from a study of T cell responses to AZD1222 COVID-19 vaccine. Study findings and constraints: Only a handful of AZD1222 recipients, roughly six in all, had baseline seropositivity. White British donors predominated, females outnumbered males, and clonal diversity was possibly underestimated. Unmutated variant regions reportedly attract nearly half of all spike-specific TCRs.

Some clones are missing from TCRdb's copy, which holds only in-frame ones; the method was immunoSEQ multiplex PCR. The sample holds 70,000 to 85,000 clones, 65% to 85% seen once. Germline V gene sequence: CDR1 LNHDA, CDR2 SQIVND (reference sequence). Trimming removed 9 bases at V and 2 bases at J, with 11 bases between. The CDR3 length is 12 residues. The V call is TRBV19, the J call TRBJ2-7; TRBD2 might be the D (6 bases). This TCR was recovered from an adult in good health. The sample consisted of peripheral blood, taken on day 0 of AZD1222 vaccination. CDR3 residues: CASSSGAYEQYF. CDR3 DNA sequence: TGTGCCAGCTCCTCGGGGGCCTACGAGCAGTACTTC.